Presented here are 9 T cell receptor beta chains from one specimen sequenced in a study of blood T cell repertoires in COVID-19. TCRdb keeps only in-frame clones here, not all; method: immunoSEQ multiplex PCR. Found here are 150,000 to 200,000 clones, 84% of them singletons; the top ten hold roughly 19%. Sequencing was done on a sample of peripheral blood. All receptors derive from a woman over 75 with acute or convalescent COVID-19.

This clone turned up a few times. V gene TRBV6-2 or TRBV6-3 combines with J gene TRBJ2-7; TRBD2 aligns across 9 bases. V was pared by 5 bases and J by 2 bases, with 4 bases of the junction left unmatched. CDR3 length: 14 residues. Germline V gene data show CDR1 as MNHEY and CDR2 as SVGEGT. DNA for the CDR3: TGTGCCAGCAGTCCAGCGGGGGGCCCCTACGAGCAGTACTTC. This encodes CASSPAGGPYEQYF.

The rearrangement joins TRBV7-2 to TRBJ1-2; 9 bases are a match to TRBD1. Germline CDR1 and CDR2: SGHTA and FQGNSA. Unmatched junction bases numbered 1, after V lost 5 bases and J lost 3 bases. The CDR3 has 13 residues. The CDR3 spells CASSRDRDYGYTF. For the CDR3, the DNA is TGTGCCAGCAGCCGGGACAGGGACTATGGCTACACCTTC.

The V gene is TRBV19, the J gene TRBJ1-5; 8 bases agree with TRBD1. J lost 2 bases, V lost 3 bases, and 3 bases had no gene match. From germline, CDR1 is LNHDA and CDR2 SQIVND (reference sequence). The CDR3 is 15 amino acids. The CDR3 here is CASSIGGQGNQPQHF. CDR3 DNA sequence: TGTGCCAGTAGTATTGGGGGACAGGGCAATCAGCCCCAGCATTTT.

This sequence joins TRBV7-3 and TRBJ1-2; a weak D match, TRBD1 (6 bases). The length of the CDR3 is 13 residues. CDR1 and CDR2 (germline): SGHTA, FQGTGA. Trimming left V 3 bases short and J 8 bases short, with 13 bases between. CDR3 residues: CASSLTGMEGYTF. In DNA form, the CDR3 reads TGTGCCAGCAGCTTGACAGGCATGGAGGGCTACACCTTC.

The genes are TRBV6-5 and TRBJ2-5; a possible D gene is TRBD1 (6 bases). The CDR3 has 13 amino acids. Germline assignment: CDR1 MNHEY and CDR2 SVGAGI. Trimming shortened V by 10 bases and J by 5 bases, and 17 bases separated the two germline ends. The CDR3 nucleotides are TGTGCCACCTATCTATGGGGGCAGGAGACCCAGTACTTC. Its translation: CATYLWGQETQYF.

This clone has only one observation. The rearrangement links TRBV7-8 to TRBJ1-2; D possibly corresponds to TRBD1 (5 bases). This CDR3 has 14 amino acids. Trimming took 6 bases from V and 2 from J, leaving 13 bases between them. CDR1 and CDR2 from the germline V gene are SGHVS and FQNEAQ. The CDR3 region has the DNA TGTGCCAGCAGGCCCGACCGGGGGAACTATGGCTACACCTTC. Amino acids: CASRPDRGNYGYTF.

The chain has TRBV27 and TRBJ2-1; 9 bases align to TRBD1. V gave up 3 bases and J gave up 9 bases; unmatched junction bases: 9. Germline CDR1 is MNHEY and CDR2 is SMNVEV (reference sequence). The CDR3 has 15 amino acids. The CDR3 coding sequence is TGTGCCAGCAGTTTTTCGACAGGGGGGGCAGTTGAGCAGTTCTTC. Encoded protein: CASSFSTGGAVEQFF.

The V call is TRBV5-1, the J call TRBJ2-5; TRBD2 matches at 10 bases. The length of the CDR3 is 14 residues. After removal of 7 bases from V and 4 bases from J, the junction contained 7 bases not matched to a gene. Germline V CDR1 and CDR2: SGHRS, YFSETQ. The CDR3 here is CASGLAGARETQYF. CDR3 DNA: TGCGCCAGCGGCCTAGCGGGGGCTAGAGAGACCCAGTACTTC.

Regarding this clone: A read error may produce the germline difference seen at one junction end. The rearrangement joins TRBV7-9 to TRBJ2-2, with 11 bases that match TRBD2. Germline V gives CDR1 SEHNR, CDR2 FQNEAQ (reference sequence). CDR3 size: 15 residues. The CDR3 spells CASSLAGGGTGELFF. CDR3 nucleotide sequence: TGTGCCAGCAGCCTAGCGGGAGGTGGCACCGGGGAGCTGTTTTTT.